This TCR beta chain comes out of a study of a mutant IDH1 vaccine in newly diagnosed glioma. The time point denotes: week 47, end of study. Topical imiquimod was applied with each vaccine dose, which held 300 ug of mutant IDH1 20-mer peptide. As to this clone: Its antigen is undetermined.

Libraries were prepared by immunoSEQ multiplex PCR; TCRdb keeps only in-frame clonotypes and omits some of them. This table has tens of thousands of clones, approximately 86% appearing once. The CDR3 length is 18 residues. V lost 0 bases to trimming and J lost 0 bases, with 15 bases between them. Germline V gives CDR1 MNHNS, CDR2 SASEGT. This chain uses TRBV6-1 with TRBJ2-4; no clear D gene. This clonotype was obtained from a young man with glioma. Some clones in this sample may be carry-over from other donors' samples. The input for sequencing was PBMCs, taken from a glioma patient whose treatment included an IDH1 peptide vaccine. This CDR3 reads CASSEASWQALAKNIQYF. The CDR3 DNA reads TGTGCCAGCAGTGAAGCAAGTTGGCAGGCCCTAGCCAAAAACATTCAGTACTTC.